The clone carrying this TCR beta chain appeared a single time. Donors were treated with nivolumab, ipilimumab, aspirin, and low-dose cyclophosphamide and radiotherapy. Alpha and beta chains were covered, as first-strand cDNA relied on TRAV- and TRBV-specific primers. Using a constant-region primer together with a V-primer adapter, TCRs were subjected to roughly 20 PCR cycles of amplification. One entry per CDR3 protein, called by TCRdb with MiXCR from the reads. This table has 6,700 or so distinct CDR3 sequences, under 75% appearing once. The data belong to a study of low-dose radiotherapy and immunotherapy resistance in tumors. Study background: While receiving nivolumab 240 mg every two weeks, patients also received ipilimumab 1 mg/kg every six weeks, both intravenously. Intravenous cyclophosphamide 200 mg/m2 was given every two weeks, one day before radiation and immunotherapy. Oral aspirin at 300 mg was taken daily by patients for four cycles, beginning on cycle 1 day 1.

Germline V gene data show CDR1 as SGHNT and CDR2 as YYREEE (reference sequence). The CDR3 spans 13 residues. Trimming left V 0 bases short and J 6 bases short, with 8 bases between. The V gene is TRBV5-4, the J gene TRBJ2-3, with no clear D. This clonotype originated in a human donor with advanced metastatic prostate, ovarian, gallbladder or colorectal cancer (not recorded which). This table probably holds off-target reads from a library built for another chain. CDR3 region: CASSLAAHDTQYF. The CDR3 DNA reads as TGTGCCAGCAGCTTGGCAGCCCACGATACGCAGTATTTT.